The 2 T cell receptor beta chains given below trace back to one sample, sequenced in a study of neoadjuvant nivolumab and ipilimumab in lung cancer. Measured with immunoSEQ multiplex PCR; TCRdb has only the in-frame clones, and not every one. The sample shows about 8,600 clones, 70% to 80% of them seen only once. The starting material was tumor tissue, obtained after neoadjuvant nivolumab, alone or with ipilimumab, at or shortly before surgery. The receptors were sampled from an adult with non-small cell lung cancer.

In this sample, this clone turned up a few times. The chain carries TRBV9 and TRBJ2-7; 7 bases agree with TRBD1. Trimming at V came to 3 bases and at J to 1 base, leaving 4 bases not matched to a gene. Germline V CDR1 and CDR2: SGDLS, YYNGEE. CDR3 length equals 14 residues. CDR3 loop: CASSAQGQSYEQYF. CDR3 sequence (DNA): TGTGCCAGCAGCGCCCAGGGACAGTCCTACGAGCAGTACTTC.

The CDR3 sequence is CASMPPRGFTEAFF. The CDR3 nucleotides are TGTGCCAGTATGCCGCCGAGGGGATTTACTGAAGCTTTCTTT. The V gene is TRBV7-2, the J gene TRBJ1-1; perhaps TRBD1 as D (5 bases). V lost 9 bases and J 5 bases, leaving 19 bases between the germline ends. CDR3 length: 14 residues. The germline gives CDR1 SGHTA, CDR2 FQGNSA. The full variable domain, completed using reference TRBV7-2 and TRBJ1-1, is GAGVSQSPSNKVTEKGKDVELRCDPISGHTALYWYRQSLGQGLEFLIYFQGNSAPDKSGLPSDRFSAERTGGSVSTLTIQRTQQEDSAVYLCASMPPRGFTEAFFGQGTRLTVV.